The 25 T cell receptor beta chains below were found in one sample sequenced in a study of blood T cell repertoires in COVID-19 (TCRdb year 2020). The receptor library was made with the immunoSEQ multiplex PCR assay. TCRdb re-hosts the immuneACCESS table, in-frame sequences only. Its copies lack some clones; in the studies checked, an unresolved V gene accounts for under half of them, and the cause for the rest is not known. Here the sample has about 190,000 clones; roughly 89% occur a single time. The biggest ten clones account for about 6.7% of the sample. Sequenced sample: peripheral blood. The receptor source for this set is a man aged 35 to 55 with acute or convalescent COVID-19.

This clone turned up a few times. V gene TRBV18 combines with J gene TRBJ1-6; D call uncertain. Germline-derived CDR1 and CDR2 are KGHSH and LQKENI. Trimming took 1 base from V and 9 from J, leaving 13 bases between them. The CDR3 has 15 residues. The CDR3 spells CASSPQESGGSPLHF. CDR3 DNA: TGTGCCAGCTCACCACAGGAGTCGGGAGGTTCACCCCTCCACTTT. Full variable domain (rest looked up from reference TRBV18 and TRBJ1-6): NAGVMQNPRHLVRRRGQEARLRCSPMKGHSHVYWYRQLPEEGLKFMVYLQKENIIDESGMPKERFSAEFPKEGPSILRIQQVVRGDSAAYFCASSPQESGGSPLHFGNGTRLTVT.

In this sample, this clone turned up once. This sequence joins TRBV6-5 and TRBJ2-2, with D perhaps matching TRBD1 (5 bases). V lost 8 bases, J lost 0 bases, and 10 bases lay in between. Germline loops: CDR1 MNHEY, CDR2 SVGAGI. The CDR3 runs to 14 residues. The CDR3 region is CASHRKSNTGELFF. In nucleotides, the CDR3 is TGTGCCAGCCACAGGAAATCGAACACCGGGGAGCTGTTTTTT.

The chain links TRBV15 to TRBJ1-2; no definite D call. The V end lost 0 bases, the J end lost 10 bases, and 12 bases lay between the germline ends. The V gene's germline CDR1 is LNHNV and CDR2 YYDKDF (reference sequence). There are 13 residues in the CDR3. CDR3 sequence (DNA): TGTGCCACCAGCAGAGATCGAGAGGGATCCTACACCTTC. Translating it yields CATSRDREGSYTF.

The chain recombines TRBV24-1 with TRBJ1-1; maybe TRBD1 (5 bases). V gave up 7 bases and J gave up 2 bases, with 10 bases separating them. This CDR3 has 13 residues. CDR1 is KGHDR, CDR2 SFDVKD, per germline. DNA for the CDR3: TGTGCCACCAGATCTACAGGAAACACTGAAGCTTTCTTT. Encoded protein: CATRSTGNTEAFF.

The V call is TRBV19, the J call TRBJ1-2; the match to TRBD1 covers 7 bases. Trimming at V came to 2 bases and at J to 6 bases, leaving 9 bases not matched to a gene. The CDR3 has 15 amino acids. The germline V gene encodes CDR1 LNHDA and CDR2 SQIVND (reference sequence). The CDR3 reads CASSIRGLTINGYTF. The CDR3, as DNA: TGTGCCAGTAGTATAAGGGGGCTTACTATTAATGGCTACACCTTC.

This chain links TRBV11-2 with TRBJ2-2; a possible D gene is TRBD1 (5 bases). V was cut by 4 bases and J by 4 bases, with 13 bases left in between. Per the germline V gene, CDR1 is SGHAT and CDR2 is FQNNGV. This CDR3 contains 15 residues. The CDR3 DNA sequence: TGTGCCAGCAGCTCGACGCGCCAGGGCACCGGGGAGCTGTTTTTT. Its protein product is CASSSTRQGTGELFF. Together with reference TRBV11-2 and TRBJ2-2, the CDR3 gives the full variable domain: EAGVAQSPRYKIIEKRQSVAFWCNPISGHATLYWYQQILGQGPKLLIQFQNNGVVDDSQLPKDRFSAERLKGVDSTLKIQPAKLEDSAVYLCASSSTRQGTGELFFGEGSRLTVL.

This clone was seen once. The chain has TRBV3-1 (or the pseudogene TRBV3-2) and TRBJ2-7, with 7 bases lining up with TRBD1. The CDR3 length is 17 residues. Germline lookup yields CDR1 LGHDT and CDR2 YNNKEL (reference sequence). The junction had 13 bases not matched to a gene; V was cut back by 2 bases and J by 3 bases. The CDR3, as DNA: TGTGCCAGCAGCCAAAGGAGTACCGGGACAGCAGTCTACGAGCAGTACTTC. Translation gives CASSQRSTGTAVYEQYF.

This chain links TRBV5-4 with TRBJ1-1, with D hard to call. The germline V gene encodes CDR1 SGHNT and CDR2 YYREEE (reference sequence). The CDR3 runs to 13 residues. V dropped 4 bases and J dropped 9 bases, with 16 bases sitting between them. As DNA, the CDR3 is TGTGCCAGCAGCCCCGGTAAGCAGGCCCAAGCTTTCTTT. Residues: CASSPGKQAQAFF.

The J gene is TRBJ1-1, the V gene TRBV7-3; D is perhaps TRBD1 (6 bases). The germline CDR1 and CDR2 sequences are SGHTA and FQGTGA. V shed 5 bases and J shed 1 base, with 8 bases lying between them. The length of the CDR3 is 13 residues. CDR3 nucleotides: TGTGCCAGCAGCGGACAGAGGAACACTGAAGCTTTCTTT. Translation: CASSGQRNTEAFF.

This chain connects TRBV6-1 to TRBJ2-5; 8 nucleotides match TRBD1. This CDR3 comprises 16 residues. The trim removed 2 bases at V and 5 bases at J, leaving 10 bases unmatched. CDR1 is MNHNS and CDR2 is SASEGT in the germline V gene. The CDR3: CASSEIWGRGPETQYF. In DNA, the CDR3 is TGTGCCAGCAGTGAAATATGGGGCAGGGGGCCTGAGACCCAGTACTTC.

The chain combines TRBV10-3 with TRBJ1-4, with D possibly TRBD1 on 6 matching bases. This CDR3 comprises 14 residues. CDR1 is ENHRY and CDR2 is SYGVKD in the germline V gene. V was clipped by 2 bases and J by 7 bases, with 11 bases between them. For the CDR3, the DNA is TGTGCCATCAGTGAGAGAGGGGGGGGTGAAAAACTGTTTTTT. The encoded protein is CAISERGGGEKLFF.

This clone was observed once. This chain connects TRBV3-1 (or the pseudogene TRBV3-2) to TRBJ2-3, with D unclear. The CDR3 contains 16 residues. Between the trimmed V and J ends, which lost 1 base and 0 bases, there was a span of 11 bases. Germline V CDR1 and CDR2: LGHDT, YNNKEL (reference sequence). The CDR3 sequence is CASSQGALTSTDTQYF. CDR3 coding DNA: TGTGCCAGCAGCCAAGGAGCCCTAACTAGCACAGATACGCAGTATTTT.

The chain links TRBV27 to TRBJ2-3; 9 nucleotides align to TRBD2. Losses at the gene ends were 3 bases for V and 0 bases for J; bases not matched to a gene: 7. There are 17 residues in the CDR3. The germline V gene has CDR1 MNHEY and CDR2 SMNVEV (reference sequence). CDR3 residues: CASSFLPSGTSTDTQYF. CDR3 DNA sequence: TGTGCCAGCAGTTTCCTACCTAGCGGGACCAGCACAGATACGCAGTATTTT.

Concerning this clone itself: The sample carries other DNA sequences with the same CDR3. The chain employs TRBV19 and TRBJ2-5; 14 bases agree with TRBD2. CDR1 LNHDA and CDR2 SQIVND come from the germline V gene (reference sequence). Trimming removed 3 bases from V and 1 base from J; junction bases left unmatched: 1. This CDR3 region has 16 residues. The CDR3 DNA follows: TGTGCCAGTAGTATCGGACTAGCGGGGGGCCAAGAGACCCAGTACTTC. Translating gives CASSIGLAGGQETQYF. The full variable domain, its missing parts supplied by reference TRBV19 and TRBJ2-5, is DGGITQSPKYLFRKEGQNVTLSCEQNLNHDAMYWYRQDPGQGLRLIYYSQIVNDFQKGDIAEGYSVSREKKESFPLTVTSAQKNPTAFYLCASSIGLAGGQETQYFGPGTRLLVL.

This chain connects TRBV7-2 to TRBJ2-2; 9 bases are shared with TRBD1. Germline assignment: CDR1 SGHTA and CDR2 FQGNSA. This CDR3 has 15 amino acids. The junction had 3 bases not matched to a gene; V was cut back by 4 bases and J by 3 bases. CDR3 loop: CASSWWTGDTGELFF. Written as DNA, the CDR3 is TGTGCCAGCAGCTGGTGGACAGGGGACACCGGGGAGCTGTTTTTT.

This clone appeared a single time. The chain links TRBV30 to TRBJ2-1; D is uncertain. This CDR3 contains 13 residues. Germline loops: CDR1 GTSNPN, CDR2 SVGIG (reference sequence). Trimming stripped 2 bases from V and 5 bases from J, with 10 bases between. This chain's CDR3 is CAWSTLTHNEQFF. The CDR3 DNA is TGTGCCTGGAGTACACTGACTCACAATGAGCAGTTCTTC.

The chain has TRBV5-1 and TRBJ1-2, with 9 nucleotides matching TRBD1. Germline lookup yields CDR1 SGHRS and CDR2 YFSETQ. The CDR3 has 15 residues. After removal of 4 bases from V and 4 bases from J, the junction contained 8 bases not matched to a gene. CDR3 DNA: TGCGCCAGCAGCCCGGGAGGGACAGGGTCCTATGGCTACACCTTC. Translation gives CASSPGGTGSYGYTF.

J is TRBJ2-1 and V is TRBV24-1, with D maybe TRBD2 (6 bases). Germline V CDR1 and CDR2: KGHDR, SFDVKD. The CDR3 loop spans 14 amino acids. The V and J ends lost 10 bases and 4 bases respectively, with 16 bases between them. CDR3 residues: CATSREPPYNEQFF. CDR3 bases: TGTGCCACGTCCCGGGAGCCCCCTTACAATGAGCAGTTCTTC.

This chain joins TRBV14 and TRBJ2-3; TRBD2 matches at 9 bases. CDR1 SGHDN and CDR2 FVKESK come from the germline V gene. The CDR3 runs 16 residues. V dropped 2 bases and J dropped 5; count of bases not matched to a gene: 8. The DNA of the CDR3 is TGTGCCAGCAGCCAAAACACGGTAGCGGGGGAAGATACGCAGTATTTT. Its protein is CASSQNTVAGEDTQYF.

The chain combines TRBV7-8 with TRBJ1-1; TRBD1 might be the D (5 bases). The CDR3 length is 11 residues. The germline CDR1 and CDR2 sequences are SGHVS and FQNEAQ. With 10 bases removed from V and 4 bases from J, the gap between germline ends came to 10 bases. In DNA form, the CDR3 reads TGTGCCACAGGGATGGGCACTGAAGCTTTCTTT. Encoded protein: CATGMGTEAFF.

This CDR3 is CATSTPELETQYF. The DNA for the CDR3 is TGTGCCACCAGCACCCCCGAGTTGGAGACCCAGTACTTC. The rearrangement uses TRBV15 and TRBJ2-5; D not resolved. With 4 bases removed from V and 5 bases from J, the gap between germline ends came to 11 bases. Germline CDR1 LNHNV, CDR2 YYDKDF (reference sequence). CDR3 length: 13 residues.

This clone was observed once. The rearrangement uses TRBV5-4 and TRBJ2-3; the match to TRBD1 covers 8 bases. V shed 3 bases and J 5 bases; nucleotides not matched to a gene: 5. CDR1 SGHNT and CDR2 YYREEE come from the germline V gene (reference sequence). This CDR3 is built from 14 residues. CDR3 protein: CASSYGQGGDTQYF. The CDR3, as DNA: TGTGCCAGCAGCTACGGACAGGGAGGAGATACGCAGTATTTT.

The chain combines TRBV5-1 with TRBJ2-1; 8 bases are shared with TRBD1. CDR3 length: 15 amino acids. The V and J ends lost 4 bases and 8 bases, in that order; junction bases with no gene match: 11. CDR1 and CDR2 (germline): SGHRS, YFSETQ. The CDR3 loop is CASSLPGQGVHEQFF. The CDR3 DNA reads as TGCGCCAGCAGCCTACCCGGACAGGGAGTCCATGAGCAGTTCTTC.

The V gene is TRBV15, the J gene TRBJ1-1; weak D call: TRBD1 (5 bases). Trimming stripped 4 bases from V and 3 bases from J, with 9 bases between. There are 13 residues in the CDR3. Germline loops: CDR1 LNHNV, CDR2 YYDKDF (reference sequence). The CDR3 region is CATSMKGDTEAFF. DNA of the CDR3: TGTGCCACCAGCATGAAAGGGGACACTGAAGCTTTCTTT.

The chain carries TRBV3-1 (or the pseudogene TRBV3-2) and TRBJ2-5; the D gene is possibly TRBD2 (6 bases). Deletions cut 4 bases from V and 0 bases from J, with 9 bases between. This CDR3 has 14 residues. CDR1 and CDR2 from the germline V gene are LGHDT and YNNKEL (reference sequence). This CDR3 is CASSLSGNQETQYF. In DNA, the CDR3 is TGTGCCAGCAGCCTTAGCGGTAACCAAGAGACCCAGTACTTC.